This TCR beta chain is drawn from a study of T cell responses to AZD1222 COVID-19 vaccine. The CDR3 totals 14 residues. V lost 3 bases to trimming and J lost 4 bases, with 13 bases between them. CDR1 and CDR2 from the germline V gene are LGHDT and YNNKEL (reference sequence). Profiling relied on immunoSEQ multiplex PCR, and the TCRdb table lists in-frame clones only, not all of them. Of 95,000 to 110,000 clones in the sample, about nine tenths were seen once. Concerning this clone itself: Its target is unknown.

General study findings and limits: Repertoires were collected only later (after the peak T cell response had occurred). Reportedly, close to half of spike-specific TCRs are directed against unmutated variant regions. Among those given AZD1222, only 6 or 7 were seropositive at baseline.

The receptor was isolated from an adult who received the MenACWY meningococcal vaccine as a control. Sequenced material: peripheral blood, taken 28 days after the second dose of the MenACWY control vaccine. The chain employs TRBV3-1 (or the pseudogene TRBV3-2) and TRBJ2-7, with a weak D call TRBD2 (6 bases). The CDR3 DNA reads as TGTGCCAGCAGCCAGGTCCGGGGGAGTTACGAGCAGTACTTC. Amino acid sequence: CASSQVRGSYEQYF.